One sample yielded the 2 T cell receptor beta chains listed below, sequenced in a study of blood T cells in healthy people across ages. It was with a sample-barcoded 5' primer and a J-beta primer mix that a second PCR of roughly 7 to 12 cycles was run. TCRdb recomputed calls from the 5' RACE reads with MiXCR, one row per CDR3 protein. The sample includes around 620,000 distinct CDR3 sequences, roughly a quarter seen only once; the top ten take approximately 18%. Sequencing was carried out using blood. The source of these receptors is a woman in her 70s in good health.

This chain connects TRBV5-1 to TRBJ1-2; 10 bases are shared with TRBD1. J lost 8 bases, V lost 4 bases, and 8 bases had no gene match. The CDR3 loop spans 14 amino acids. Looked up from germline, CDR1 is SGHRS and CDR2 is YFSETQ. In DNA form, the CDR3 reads TGCGCCAGCAGCCCCGACAGGGGGCCGGGGGGCTACACCTTC. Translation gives CASSPDRGPGGYTF.

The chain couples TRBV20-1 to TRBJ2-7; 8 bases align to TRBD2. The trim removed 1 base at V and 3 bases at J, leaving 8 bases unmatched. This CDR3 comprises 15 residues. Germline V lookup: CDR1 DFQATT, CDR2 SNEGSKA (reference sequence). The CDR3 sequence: CSARVPSGFIYEQYF. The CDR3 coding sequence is TGCAGTGCTAGAGTCCCTAGCGGGTTTATCTACGAGCAGTACTTC.